Sequencing of this T cell receptor beta chain was carried out in a study of cytomegalovirus exposure and HLA in healthy donors. Study conclusions and caveats: Presence/absence analyses took donor sequencing depth as roughly uniform.

This clone occurred a few times. What it binds is not known. With 60 Vbeta and 13 Jbeta primers, the PCR was carried out. Here immunoSEQ multiplex PCR was the method, and the copy in TCRdb shows in-frame clones only, minus some. The sample contains about 110,000 clones, 60% to 80% of which appear only once. V trimming: 6 bases; J trimming: 8 bases; junction bases outside the gene matches: 10. Germline assignment: CDR1 MNHNS and CDR2 SASEGT. The CDR3 spans 15 residues. This TCR came from a woman aged 40 to 55 in good health and CMV-seropositive. V gene TRBV6-1 combines with J gene TRBJ1-6; 7 bases align to TRBD1. The sequencing sample was made of PBMCs. This chain's CDR3 is CASRYKRQGDSPLHF. The CDR3 coding sequence is TGTGCCAGCAGGTATAAGCGGCAGGGGGATTCACCCCTCCACTTT.